The next 10 T cell receptor beta chains were all read from a single sample in a study of cytomegalovirus exposure and HLA in healthy donors. PCR used 60 Vbeta primers and 13 Jbeta primers. The data were produced by immunoSEQ multiplex PCR, yet TCRdb's version contains in-frame clones alone and is incomplete. Altogether more than 60,000 clones are present, 84% being singletons, with the ten largest covering over 15%. The sequenced material came from PBMCs. The receptors were sampled from a man aged 65-85 years in good health and CMV-seropositive.

The V gene is TRBV23-1, the J gene TRBJ2-7; no definite D call. Being an ORF, TRBV23-1 has a function that is uncertain. CDR3 length equals 16 residues. The germline V and J ends were trimmed by 0 bases and 0 bases, with 12 bases remaining between them. CDR3 sequence reads: CASSQSGRPSSYEQYF. CDR3 nucleotides: TGCGCCAGCAGTCAATCGGGCAGGCCCAGCTCCTACGAGCAGTACTTC.

This chain uses TRBV7-6 with TRBJ1-2; unclear D gene. The CDR3 covers 17 residues. Germline CDR1 reads SGHVS; CDR2 reads FNYEAQ. V was shortened by 8 bases and J by 4 bases, with 26 bases between the two germline ends. This chain's CDR3 is CASLLRLPGKVSYGYTF. CDR3 in DNA: TGTGCCAGCTTGCTCCGTCTCCCGGGAAAAGTCTCCTATGGCTACACCTTC.

The J gene is TRBJ1-2, the V gene TRBV10-3, with D possibly TRBD1 on 5 matching bases. CDR1 is ENHRY, CDR2 SYGVKD, per germline. The V end was cut by 2 bases, the J end by 1 base, with 11 bases between. The CDR3 has 15 residues. CDR3: CAISETDSFNYGYTF. CDR3 coding DNA: TGTGCCATCAGTGAGACTGACAGTTTTAACTATGGCTACACCTTC.

The CDR3 DNA reads TGTGCCAGCAGTTCACAGGGAGCCAATCAGCCCCAGCATTTT. Amino acid sequence: CASSSQGANQPQHF. This chain joins TRBV27 and TRBJ1-5, with D possibly being TRBD1 (6 bases). V lost 4 bases, J lost 3 bases, and 10 bases lay in between. From germline, CDR1 is MNHEY and CDR2 SMNVEV (reference sequence). CDR3 length: 14 residues.

This chain links TRBV4-3 with TRBJ2-7, with 14 bases aligning to TRBD2. In germline, CDR1 is LGHNA, CDR2 YSLEER. V lost 4 bases to trimming and J lost 4 bases; unmatched junction nucleotides: 3. This CDR3 has 15 residues. CDR3 loop: CASSRGLAGGYEQYF. CDR3 nucleotide sequence: TGCGCCAGCAGCCGAGGACTAGCGGGGGGTTACGAGCAGTACTTC.

The genes are TRBV10-3 and TRBJ2-1; D is perhaps TRBD2 (6 bases). CDR3 length: 11 residues. In germline, CDR1 is ENHRY, CDR2 SYGVKD. V dropped 6 bases and J dropped 8 bases, with 8 bases sitting between them. CDR3 loop: CAISRDYEQFF. CDR3 DNA sequence: TGTGCCATCAGCAGGGACTATGAGCAGTTCTTC.

The chain links TRBV4-3 to TRBJ1-3; no definite D call. This CDR3 has 16 amino acids. V dropped 0 bases and J dropped 6 bases, with 15 bases sitting between them. The germline CDR1 and CDR2 sequences are LGHNA and YSLEER. The CDR3 reads CASSQDPQAMENTIYF. In DNA, the CDR3 is TGCGCCAGCAGCCAAGACCCCCAGGCTATGGAAAACACCATATATTTT.

This chain links TRBV29-1 with TRBJ2-5, with 9 bases aligning to TRBD2. CDR1 and CDR2 (germline): SQVTM, ANQGSEA. Trimming at V came to 8 bases and at J to 5 bases, leaving 3 bases not matched to a gene. The CDR3 sequence is 11 residues long. The CDR3 coding sequence is TGCAGCTTCGCGGGGGGGGAGACCCAGTACTTC. As protein: CSFAGGETQYF.

This sequence joins TRBV5-4 and TRBJ2-3, with a possible D match to TRBD1 (6 bases). Germline values: CDR1 SGHNT, CDR2 YYREEE (reference sequence). The V end lost 4 bases, the J end lost 0 bases, and 9 bases lay between the germline ends. CDR3 length equals 14 residues. The CDR3 protein is CASSRDTSTDTQYF. The CDR3 nucleotides read TGTGCCAGCAGCCGGGACACTAGCACAGATACGCAGTATTTT.

V is TRBV7-2 and J is TRBJ2-4, with TRBD1 matching 11 bases. Trimming cost V 5 bases and J 0 bases; bases outside gene matches: 9. CDR3 length: 18 amino acids. The V gene's germline CDR1 is SGHTA and CDR2 FQGNSA. Written as DNA, the CDR3 is TGTGCCAGCAGCCCAAGGACAGGGGGCGTGGGAGCCAAAAACATTCAGTACTTC. It yields the protein CASSPRTGGVGAKNIQYF. Drawing the rest from reference TRBV7-2 and TRBJ2-4, the complete variable domain is GAGVSQSPSNKVTEKGKDVELRCDPISGHTALYWYRQSLGQGLEFLIYFQGNSAPDKSGLPSDRFSAERTGGSVSTLTIQRTQQEDSAVYLCASSPRTGGVGAKNIQYFGAGTRLSVL.